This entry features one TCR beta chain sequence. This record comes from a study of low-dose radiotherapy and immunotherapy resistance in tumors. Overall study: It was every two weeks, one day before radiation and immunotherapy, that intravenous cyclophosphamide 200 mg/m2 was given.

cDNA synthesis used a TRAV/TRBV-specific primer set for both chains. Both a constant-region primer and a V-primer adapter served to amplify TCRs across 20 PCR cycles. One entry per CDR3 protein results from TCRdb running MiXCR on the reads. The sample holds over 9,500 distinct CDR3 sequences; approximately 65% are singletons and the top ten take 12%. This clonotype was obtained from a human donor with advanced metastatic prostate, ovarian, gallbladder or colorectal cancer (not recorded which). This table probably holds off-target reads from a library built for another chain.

CDR3 in amino acids: CASSQALAASYNEQFF. DNA of the CDR3: TGCGCCAGCAGCCAGGCACTAGCGGCCTCCTACAATGAGCAGTTCTTC. The V and J genes are TRBV4-3 and TRBJ2-1; 8 bases align to TRBD2. With V trimmed by 3 bases and J by 0 bases, 4 bases remained unmatched. CDR3 size: 16 residues. Germline V gene data show CDR1 as LGHNA and CDR2 as YSLEER.